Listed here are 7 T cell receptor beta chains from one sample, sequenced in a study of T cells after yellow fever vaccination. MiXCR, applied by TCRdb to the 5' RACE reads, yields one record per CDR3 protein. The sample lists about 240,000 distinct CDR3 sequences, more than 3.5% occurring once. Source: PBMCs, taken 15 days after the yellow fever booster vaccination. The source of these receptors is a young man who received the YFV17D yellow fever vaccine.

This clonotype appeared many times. The CDR3 loop reads CASRSPGAGDQPQHF. The CDR3 DNA follows: TGTGCCAGCAGAAGCCCGGGGGCAGGCGATCAGCCCCAGCATTTT. V usage is TRBV6-2 or TRBV6-3 and J usage is TRBJ1-5, with D perhaps matching TRBD1 (6 bases). The germline V gene has CDR1 MNHEY and CDR2 SVGEGT. With 6 bases removed from V and 5 bases from J, the gap between germline ends came to 17 bases. The CDR3 runs 15 residues.

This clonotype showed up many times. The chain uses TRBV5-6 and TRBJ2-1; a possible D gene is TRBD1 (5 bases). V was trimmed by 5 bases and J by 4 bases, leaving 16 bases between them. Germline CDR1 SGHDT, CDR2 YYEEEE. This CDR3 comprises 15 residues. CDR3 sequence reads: CASRTALGRYNEQFF. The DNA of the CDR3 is TGTGCCAGCAGGACAGCCCTTGGCCGATACAATGAGCAGTTCTTC.

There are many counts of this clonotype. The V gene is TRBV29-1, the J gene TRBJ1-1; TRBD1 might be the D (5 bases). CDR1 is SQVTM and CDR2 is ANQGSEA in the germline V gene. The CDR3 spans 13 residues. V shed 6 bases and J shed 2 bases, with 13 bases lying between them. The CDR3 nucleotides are TGCAGCGTCAGTAGGACAATCAACACTGAAGCTTTCTTT. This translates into CSVSRTINTEAFF.

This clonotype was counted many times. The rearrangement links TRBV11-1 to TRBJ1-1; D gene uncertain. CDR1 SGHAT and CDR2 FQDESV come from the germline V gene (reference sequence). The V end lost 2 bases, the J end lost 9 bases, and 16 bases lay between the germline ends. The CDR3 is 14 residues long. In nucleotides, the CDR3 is TGTGCCAGCAGCTTAAGGCCGGCCGGAGGTAAAGCTTTCTTT. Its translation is CASSLRPAGGKAFF. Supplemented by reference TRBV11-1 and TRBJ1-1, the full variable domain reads EAEVAQSPRYKITEKSQAVAFWCDPISGHATLYWYRQILGQGPELLVQFQDESVVDDSQLPKDRFSAERLKGVDSTLKIQPAELGDSAMYLCASSLRPAGGKAFFGQGTRLTVV.

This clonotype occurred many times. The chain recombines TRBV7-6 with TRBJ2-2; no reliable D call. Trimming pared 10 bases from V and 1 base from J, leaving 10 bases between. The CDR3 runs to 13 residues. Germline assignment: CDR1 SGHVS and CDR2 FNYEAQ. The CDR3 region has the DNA TGTGCCACCTCTCCTAGGAACACCGGGGAGCTGTTTTTT. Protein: CATSPRNTGELFF.

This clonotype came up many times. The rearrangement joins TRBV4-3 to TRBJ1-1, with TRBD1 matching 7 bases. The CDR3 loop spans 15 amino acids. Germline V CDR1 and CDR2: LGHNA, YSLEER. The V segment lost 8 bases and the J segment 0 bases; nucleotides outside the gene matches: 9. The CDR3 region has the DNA TGCGCCAGCCGGGCAAGACAGGGATTGAACACTGAAGCTTTCTTT. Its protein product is CASRARQGLNTEAFF.

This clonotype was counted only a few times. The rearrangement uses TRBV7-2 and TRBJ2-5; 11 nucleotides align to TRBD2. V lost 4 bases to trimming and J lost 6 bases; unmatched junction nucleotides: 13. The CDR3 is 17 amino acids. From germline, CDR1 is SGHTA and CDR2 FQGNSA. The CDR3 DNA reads TGTGCCAGCAGCTCAAGGACTAGCGGGCCCCTTCGAAAGACCCAGTACTTC. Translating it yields CASSSRTSGPLRKTQYF.